Below are 30 T cell receptor beta chains sequenced from a single sample in a study of T-cell reconstitution after alpha-beta-depleted transplantation in children (dated by TCRdb to the mid-2010s). The sample's treatment or condition label, in plain terms: allogeneic hematopoietic cell transplantation with graft depleted of TCRalphabeta T cells and CD19 B cells. Library generation was performed with PCR. Sequenced on an Illumina HiSeq 2500. TCR libraries were prepared with molecular barcoding, using unique molecular identifiers to normalize TCRbeta repertoire quantification. TCRdb applied fastp at Q25 and MiXCR to the public reads, then kept only in-frame beta chains. Rows matching on CDR3 protein sequence are summarized as one entry with the most common DNA and genes. The sample contains tens of thousands of distinct CDR3 sequences, about 40% of them found a single time. The ten most abundant clones make up 98% of the sample.

Material: PBMCs, mostly from graft donor cells, obtained 360 days after TCRalphabeta/CD19-depleted stem cell transplant. These receptors all stem from a male patient younger than 18 who had a stem cell transplant for acute lymphoblastic leukemia, so the T cells may come from the graft donor.

The chain employs TRBV6-1 and TRBJ1-1, with 9 bases that match TRBD1. J was trimmed by 4 bases and V by 6 bases; bases with no gene match: 9. This CDR3 comprises 15 residues. The germline V gene encodes CDR1 MNHNS and CDR2 SASEGT. CDR3 amino acids: CASSGQGSGLTEAFF. The CDR3 DNA reads TGTGCCAGCAGCGGACAGGGGTCGGGCCTCACTGAAGCTTTCTTT.

The rearrangement links TRBV11-1 to TRBJ1-2; D possibly corresponds to TRBD1 (5 bases). The CDR3 runs 14 residues. V was cut by 5 bases and J by 5 bases, with 15 bases left in between. Germline CDR1 reads SGHAT; CDR2 reads FQDESV (reference sequence). The CDR3 protein is CASSPQDGLYGYTF. For the CDR3, the DNA is TGTGCCAGCAGCCCACAGGACGGCCTATATGGCTACACCTTC.

V and J are TRBV13 and TRBJ2-5, with D possibly TRBD1 on 6 matching bases. The CDR3 spans 16 residues. Germline V gene data show CDR1 as PRHDT and CDR2 as FYEKMQ (reference sequence). V was pared by 3 bases and J by 5 bases, with 19 bases between. This CDR3 is CASSFSATGLRETQYF. The DNA of the CDR3 is TGTGCCAGCAGCTTTTCCGCTACAGGGCTTCGGGAGACCCAGTACTTC.

The chain carries TRBV12-3 or TRBV12-4 and TRBJ2-1; a possible D gene is TRBD1 (5 bases). The CDR3 loop spans 16 amino acids. V was pared by 2 bases and J by 7 bases, with 18 bases between. The DNA for the CDR3 is TGTGCCAGCAGTTTACCCATGACCACCAGGGTTAATGAGCAGTTCTTC. As protein: CASSLPMTTRVNEQFF.

V usage is TRBV29-1 and J usage is TRBJ2-3; TRBD2 matches at 9 bases. Trimming took 3 bases from V and 2 from J; bases not matched to a gene: 6. From germline, CDR1 is SQVTM and CDR2 ANQGSEA. The CDR3 contains 15 residues. This CDR3 reads CSVEPAGGFTDTQYF. The CDR3 bases are TGCAGCGTTGAGCCAGCGGGGGGTTTCACAGATACGCAGTATTTT.

V and J are TRBV29-1 and TRBJ2-7, with D unclear. Germline CDR1 and CDR2: SQVTM and ANQGSEA. Trimming took off 4 bases at V and 3 bases at J, with 10 bases between the two ends. The CDR3 extends over 12 amino acids. CDR3 in amino acids: CSVAGSYYEQYF. Written as DNA, the CDR3 is TGCAGCGTTGCAGGCAGCTACTACGAGCAGTACTTC.

This sequence joins TRBV7-9 and TRBJ2-7; 8 bases are shared with TRBD2. The CDR3 spans 17 residues. Losses at the gene ends were 4 bases for V and 4 bases for J; bases not matched to a gene: 15. CDR1 SEHNR and CDR2 FQNEAQ come from the germline V gene (reference sequence). The CDR3 coding sequence is TGTGCCAGCAGCTCGCCCCGGGAAGCGGGAGTAATGTACGAGCAGTACTTC. It codes for CASSSPREAGVMYEQYF. The entire variable domain, with the rest obtained from reference TRBV7-9 and TRBJ2-7, is as follows: DTGVSQNPRHKITKRGQNVTFRCDPISEHNRLYWYRQTLGQGPEFLTYFQNEAQLEKSRLLSDRFSAERPKGSFSTLEIQRTEQGDSAMYLCASSSPREAGVMYEQYFGPGTRLTVT.

The gene calls are TRBV28 and TRBJ2-7; D perhaps matches TRBD2 (5 bases). Germline V gene lookup returns CDR1 MDHEN and CDR2 SYDVKM. The CDR3 runs 15 residues. Between the trimmed V and J ends, which lost 5 bases and 0 bases, there was a span of 14 bases. This CDR3 is CASSPLSGFSYEQYF. The CDR3 DNA sequence: TGTGCCAGCAGTCCGCTGAGCGGATTCTCCTACGAGCAGTACTTC.

The chain uses TRBV7-9 and TRBJ2-1, with D hard to call. Per the germline V gene, CDR1 is SEHNR and CDR2 is FQNEAQ (reference sequence). V was cut by 1 base and J by 5 bases, with 9 bases left in between. The CDR3 contains 14 residues. The CDR3 sequence is CASSLELVNNEQFF. In DNA form, the CDR3 reads TGTGCCAGCAGCTTAGAATTGGTAAACAATGAGCAGTTCTTC.

This clonotype has just a few counts. The rearrangement uses TRBV12-3 or TRBV12-4 and TRBJ1-1, with a weak D call TRBD1 (5 bases). Between the trimmed V and J ends, which lost 5 bases and 2 bases, there was a span of 6 bases. The CDR3 sequence is 12 residues long. CDR3 nucleotide sequence: TGTGCCAGCAGTGGGGGTAACACTGAAGCTTTCTTT. It codes for CASSGGNTEAFF.

The V call is TRBV7-6, the J call TRBJ1-3; D not certain. Germline V gene sequence: CDR1 SGHVS, CDR2 FNYEAQ. This CDR3 region has 15 residues. The V end was cut by 2 bases, the J end by 0 bases, with 8 bases between. CDR3 DNA: TGTGCCAGCAGCTTAAGGTGGGGCTCTGGAAACACCATATATTTT. Protein: CASSLRWGSGNTIYF.

Only a few counts were recorded for this clonotype. V and J are TRBV7-2 and TRBJ1-1, with D hard to call. The V and J ends lost 0 bases and 4 bases respectively, with 6 bases between them. This CDR3 has 13 amino acids. Germline V gene data show CDR1 as SGHTA and CDR2 as FQGNSA. The CDR3 region is CASSLALSTEAFF. The CDR3 DNA is TGTGCCAGCAGCTTAGCCCTTTCCACTGAAGCTTTCTTT.

In its sample, this clonotype was seen a few times. The gene calls are TRBV5-1 and TRBJ2-3; D is unresolved. Trimming shortened V by 4 bases and J by 1 base, and 4 bases separated the two germline ends. The CDR3 is 12 residues long. Germline-derived CDR1 and CDR2 are SGHRS and YFSETQ. CDR3: CASSTRTDTQYF. In DNA form, the CDR3 reads TGCGCCAGCAGCACCCGCACAGATACGCAGTATTTT.

This chain connects TRBV7-9 to TRBJ2-1, with a possible D match to TRBD2 (6 bases). V gave up 5 bases and J gave up 0 bases, with 14 bases separating them. CDR1 SEHNR and CDR2 FQNEAQ come from the germline V gene (reference sequence). There are 16 residues in the CDR3. The CDR3 reads CASSPPSASSYNEQFF. DNA of the CDR3: TGTGCCAGCAGCCCCCCTAGCGCGAGCTCCTACAATGAGCAGTTCTTC.

The chain uses TRBV4-1 and TRBJ2-5, with D possibly TRBD1 on 6 matching bases. V was trimmed by 1 base and J by 2 bases, leaving 8 bases between them. Germline V gives CDR1 MGHRA, CDR2 YSYEKL. The CDR3 has 14 residues. Here the CDR3 reads CASSQGTAQETQYF. CDR3 bases: TGCGCCAGCAGCCAAGGGACAGCACAAGAGACCCAGTACTTC.

This clonotype was detected a few times. V usage is TRBV12-3 or TRBV12-4 and J usage is TRBJ2-3; possibly TRBD1 for D (6 bases). This CDR3 region has 14 residues. Trimming pared 7 bases from V and 2 bases from J, leaving 13 bases between. CDR3 amino acids: CASTMTGITDTQYF. CDR3 nucleotide sequence: TGTGCCAGCACCATGACAGGAATCACAGATACGCAGTATTTT.

The genes are TRBV7-8 and TRBJ2-7; perhaps TRBD1 as D (6 bases). V was cut by 5 bases and J by 2 bases, with 13 bases left in between. Germline CDR1 is SGHVS and CDR2 is FQNEAQ. The CDR3 extends over 14 amino acids. The CDR3 DNA follows: TGTGCCAGCAGCGCTCCGGGACAAACCTACGAGCAGTACTTC. Translated, it gives CASSAPGQTYEQYF.

This sequence joins TRBV20-1 and TRBJ2-7; the D is unclear. The germline CDR1 and CDR2 sequences are DFQATT and SNEGSKA (reference sequence). The V end lost 0 bases, the J end lost 3 bases, and 9 bases lay between the germline ends. This CDR3 has 13 residues. The CDR3 protein is CSARDLGGYEQYF. CDR3 in DNA: TGCAGTGCTAGAGATTTGGGTGGCTACGAGCAGTACTTC.

This chain joins TRBV9 and TRBJ2-2; D is ambiguous. Looked up from germline, CDR1 is SGDLS and CDR2 is YYNGEE. CDR3 length: 15 residues. V was pared by 1 base and J by 3 bases, with 10 bases between. The CDR3 nucleotides read TGTGCCAGCAGCGTACTGGGCTCGGACACCGGGGAGCTGTTTTTT. Amino acids: CASSVLGSDTGELFF.

This clonotype occurred a few times. The genes are TRBV27 and TRBJ2-2; D call uncertain. The CDR3 is 18 residues long. Per germline, CDR1 MNHEY and CDR2 SMNVEV (reference sequence). Trimming took off 1 base at V and 4 bases at J, with 19 bases between the two ends. For the CDR3, the DNA is TGTGCCAGCAGTTTATGGCCCCCCTCGGCGGAGATCACCGGGGAGCTGTTTTTT. Its translation is CASSLWPPSAEITGELFF.

This clonotype came up a few times. This chain connects TRBV7-2 to TRBJ2-2, with 7 bases identical to TRBD2. Per germline, CDR1 SGHTA and CDR2 FQGNSA. The V gene end was trimmed by 5 bases and the J gene end by 6 bases; junction bases not matched to a gene: 6. This CDR3 is 14 amino acids long. In nucleotides, the CDR3 is TGTGCCAGCAGCGGCCTTCTAGCGGCCGGGGAGCTGTTTTTT. As protein: CASSGLLAAGELFF.

The chain uses TRBV6-2 or TRBV6-3 and TRBJ2-3, with D possibly being TRBD1 (6 bases). Trimming shortened V by 4 bases and J by 0 bases, and 14 bases separated the two germline ends. In germline, CDR1 is MNHEY, CDR2 SVGEGT. The CDR3 runs 16 residues. The CDR3 DNA reads TGTGCCAGCAGTTCCTGGACAGTGACTAGCACAGATACGCAGTATTTT. Encoded protein: CASSSWTVTSTDTQYF.

V is TRBV29-1 and J is TRBJ2-7, with unresolved D. The V gene's germline CDR1 is SQVTM and CDR2 ANQGSEA. V gave up 2 bases and J gave up 2 bases, with 13 bases separating them. CDR3 length: 14 residues. CDR3 residues: CSVEREEPPYEQYF. As DNA, the CDR3 is TGCAGCGTTGAAAGAGAGGAGCCTCCCTACGAGCAGTACTTC.

The chain links TRBV28 to TRBJ2-7; TRBD1 agrees at 7 bases. CDR1 MDHEN and CDR2 SYDVKM come from the germline V gene. This CDR3 comprises 15 residues. V gave up 2 bases and J gave up 0 bases; unmatched junction bases: 4. CDR3: CASSLMAGGSYEQYF. CDR3 nucleotides: TGTGCCAGCAGTTTAATGGCAGGGGGCTCCTACGAGCAGTACTTC.

V is TRBV10-3 and J is TRBJ2-3; D gene unclear. CDR1 is ENHRY, CDR2 SYGVKD, per germline. The CDR3 sequence is 16 residues long. V lost 4 bases, J lost 0 bases, and 14 bases lay in between. The chain's CDR3 is CAISVSQASSTDTQYF. The CDR3 DNA reads as TGTGCCATCAGTGTATCCCAGGCGTCTAGCACAGATACGCAGTATTTT.

This clonotype has more than one count but fewer than ten. V usage is TRBV20-1 and J usage is TRBJ2-1; D unresolved. Trimming stripped 5 bases from V and 3 bases from J, with 5 bases between. This CDR3 contains 11 residues. Germline loops: CDR1 DFQATT, CDR2 SNEGSKA (reference sequence). CDR3 nucleotide sequence: TGCAGTGCTCCGGACTACAATGAGCAGTTCTTC. It yields the protein CSAPDYNEQFF.

This chain joins TRBV20-1 and TRBJ2-5; no reliable D call. The CDR3 spans 10 residues. V lost 6 bases and J 4 bases, leaving 6 bases between the germline ends. Per the germline V gene, CDR1 is DFQATT and CDR2 is SNEGSKA (reference sequence). CDR3 sequence: CSAPLETQYF. In DNA, the CDR3 is TGCAGTGCCCCTTTAGAGACCCAGTACTTC.

V usage is TRBV9 and J usage is TRBJ2-2; no reliable D call. The V gene lost 0 bases and the J gene lost 4 bases, with 10 bases spanning the gap. The CDR3 has 15 amino acids. Germline V gene sequence: CDR1 SGDLS, CDR2 YYNGEE. The CDR3 nucleotides are TGTGCCAGCAGCGTAGACGGGCCTGCCACCGGGGAGCTGTTTTTT. It translates to CASSVDGPATGELFF.

J is TRBJ2-5 and V is TRBV25-1, with TRBD2 as a possible D gene (6 bases). V lost 6 bases and J lost 7, with 12 bases in between. The CDR3 contains 12 residues. Germline V lookup: CDR1 MGHDK, CDR2 SYGVNS. CDR3 DNA: TGTGCCAGCAGGGCTAACGGGGGGACCCAGTACTTC. Protein product: CASRANGGTQYF.

This clonotype has a single count. The chain carries TRBV28 and TRBJ2-7, with 11 bases identical to TRBD1. Trimming removed 4 bases from V and 4 bases from J; junction bases left unmatched: 6. CDR1 and CDR2 from the germline V gene are MDHEN and SYDVKM. The length of the CDR3 is 15 residues. The chain's CDR3 is CASSSPGTGGYEQYF. CDR3 DNA: TGTGCCAGCAGTTCCCCCGGGACAGGGGGATACGAGCAGTACTTC.